This T cell receptor beta chain was recorded in a study of shared clonotypes between healthy human individuals. Overall study: There were three CD4 naive, three CD4 memory, two CD8 naive and one CD8 memory plates per donor. The study's findings and limits: Sorted-subset sequencing was shown by rarefaction to be incomplete despite large depth.

CDR1 is DFQATT and CDR2 is SNEGSKA in the germline V gene (reference sequence). The CDR3 runs to 11 residues. In the original workflow: Filtering was not the same, since immunoSEQ gave junction-only sequences without quality scores. Produced via immunoSEQ multiplex PCR; TCRdb's table is partial and in-frame only. The V and J calls and the clone size are those of that table, but D and trimming were determined from the DNA. The data hold around 2.5 million clones, with over 85% observed a single time. In regard to this clone: Its antigen remains unknown. Relative to the germline gene, one junction end is altered; a read error may explain this.

The sample taken for sequencing was naive CD4+ T cells from PBMCs. Subset: CD45RA+ positively selected. The sequence came from a man younger than 30 in good health. Some clones in this sample may be carry-over from other donors' samples. V gene TRBV20-1 combines with J gene TRBJ1-2, with 7 bases aligning to TRBD1. The CDR3 loop reads CNPGGPYGYTF. The DNA for the CDR3 is TGTAACCCAGGGGGTCCCTATGGCTACACCTTC.